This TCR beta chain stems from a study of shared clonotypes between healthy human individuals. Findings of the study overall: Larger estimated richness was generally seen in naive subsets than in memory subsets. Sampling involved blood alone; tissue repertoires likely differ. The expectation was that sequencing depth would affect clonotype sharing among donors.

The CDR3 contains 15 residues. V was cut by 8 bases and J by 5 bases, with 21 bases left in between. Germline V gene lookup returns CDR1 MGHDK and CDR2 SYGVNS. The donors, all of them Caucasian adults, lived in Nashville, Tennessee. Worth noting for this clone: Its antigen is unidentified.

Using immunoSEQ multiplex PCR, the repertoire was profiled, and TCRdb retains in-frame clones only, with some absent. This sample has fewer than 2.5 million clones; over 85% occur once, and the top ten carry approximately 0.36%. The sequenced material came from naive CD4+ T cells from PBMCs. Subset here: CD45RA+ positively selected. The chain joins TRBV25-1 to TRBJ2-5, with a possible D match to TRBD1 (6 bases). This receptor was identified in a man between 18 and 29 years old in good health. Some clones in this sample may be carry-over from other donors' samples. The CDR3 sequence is CASGSRTVSGETQYF. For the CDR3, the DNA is TGTGCCAGCGGGAGCCGGACAGTTTCGGGGGAGACCCAGTACTTC.